Listed below are T cell receptor beta chains from one sample, sequenced in a study of blood T cells in healthy people across ages. One entry per CDR3 protein results from TCRdb running MiXCR on the 5' RACE reads. Among about a million distinct CDR3 sequences listed, roughly two fifths were seen once. Source material: blood. The receptors derive from a man between 18 and 35 years old in good health. Each CDR3 is given with its conserved first and last residue. The order of the fields is D gene, clone size, V gene, J gene, CDR3 length, CDR3 DNA, CDR3 protein. D genes are given only for firm matches. Not all rows give a size; the values are once, few, many and, for expanded clones, a class.

d_gene: .; abundance: .; v_gene: TRBV7-2; j_gene: TRBJ2-3; len: 15; CDR3nt: TGTGCCAGCAGCTTACTCCGGGGTGACACAGATACGCAGTATTTT; CDR3aa: CASSLLRGDTDTQYF
d_gene: TRBD2; abundance: many; v_gene: TRBV20-1; j_gene: TRBJ2-7; len: 16; CDR3nt: TGCAGTGCTAGAGTCCCCGGGGGTAGCGGGAGCTACGAGCAGTACTTC; CDR3aa: CSARVPGGSGSYEQYF
d_gene: .; abundance: .; v_gene: TRBV29-1; j_gene: TRBJ1-5; len: 13; CDR3nt: TGCAGCGTCTTAACAGGGTTCGGACAGCCCCGGCATTTT; CDR3aa: CSVLTGFGQPRHF
d_gene: TRBD2; abundance: .; v_gene: TRBV5-4; j_gene: TRBJ2-1; len: 15; CDR3nt: TGTGCCAGCAGCTTGCGGGGAGGGGACTACAGTGAGCAGTTCTTC; CDR3aa: CASSLRGGDYSEQFF
d_gene: .; abundance: .; v_gene: TRBV12-3/TRBV12-4; j_gene: TRBJ1-4; len: 16; CDR3nt: TGTGCCAGCACCCAATTTCGGGCGGGCGGTTCTGAAAAACTGTTTTTT; CDR3aa: CASTQFRAGGSEKLFF
d_gene: .; abundance: few; v_gene: TRBV12-3/TRBV12-4; j_gene: TRBJ1-1; len: 17; CDR3nt: TGTGCCAGCAGGCCCCGTGGGGGGGGATATATGAACACTGAAGCTTTCTTT; CDR3aa: CASRPRGGGYMNTEAFF
d_gene: TRBD1; abundance: .; v_gene: TRBV11-2; j_gene: TRBJ1-4; len: 14; CDR3nt: TGTGCCAGCAGCTACACAGGGGCCCGTGAAAAACTGTTTTTT; CDR3aa: CASSYTGAREKLFF
d_gene: .; abundance: .; v_gene: TRBV7-2; j_gene: TRBJ1-1; len: 16; CDR3nt: TGTGCCAGCAGCTTAGCGCCGGGGCACGGGGACACTGAAGCTTTCTTT; CDR3aa: CASSLAPGHGDTEAFF
d_gene: .; abundance: many; v_gene: TRBV6-5; j_gene: TRBJ1-2; len: 13; CDR3nt: TGTGCCAGTGGGAAAGACCACAACTATGGCTACACCTTC; CDR3aa: CASGKDHNYGYTF
d_gene: TRBD1; abundance: .; v_gene: TRBV29-1; j_gene: TRBJ1-2; len: 15; CDR3nt: TGCAGCGTTGAACCCCGGGAGGGGGCCGGCTATGGCTACACCTTC; CDR3aa: CSVEPREGAGYGYTF
d_gene: .; abundance: many; v_gene: TRBV27; j_gene: TRBJ2-1; len: 14; CDR3nt: TGTGCCAGCAGCTTGAGTTTATCCTACAATGAGCAGTTCTTC; CDR3aa: CASSLSLSYNEQFF
d_gene: TRBD1; abundance: few; v_gene: TRBV7-9; j_gene: TRBJ1-2; len: 15; CDR3nt: TGTGCCAGCAGCCCCCGGGACAGAAACTACTATGGCTACACCTTC; CDR3aa: CASSPRDRNYYGYTF
d_gene: .; abundance: .; v_gene: TRBV5-1; j_gene: TRBJ1-6; len: 17; CDR3nt: TGCGCCAGCAGCTTGTTCGGCCAAACCTACTATAATTCACCCCTCCACTTT; CDR3aa: CASSLFGQTYYNSPLHF
d_gene: TRBD1; abundance: .; v_gene: TRBV20-1; j_gene: TRBJ2-3; len: 16; CDR3nt: TGCAGTGGGGAACACAGACAGGGAAGGGGCACAGATACGCAGTATTTT; CDR3aa: CSGEHRQGRGTDTQYF
d_gene: TRBD1; abundance: .; v_gene: TRBV6-5; j_gene: TRBJ2-2; len: 17; CDR3nt: TGTGCCAGCAGTTTGGGGACAGGGGCAAATTTGGCCGGGGAGCTGTTTTTT; CDR3aa: CASSLGTGANLAGELFF
d_gene: TRBD1; abundance: .; v_gene: TRBV6-6; j_gene: TRBJ2-3; len: 12; CDR3nt: TGTGCCAGCCAGGGGGCAGGGGATACGCAGTATTTT; CDR3aa: CASQGAGDTQYF
d_gene: TRBD1; abundance: .; v_gene: TRBV28; j_gene: TRBJ1-5; len: 15; CDR3nt: TGTGCCAGCAGTTTATTGGACAGGAAGGACCAGCCCCAGCATTTT; CDR3aa: CASSLLDRKDQPQHF
d_gene: .; abundance: .; v_gene: TRBV7-9; j_gene: TRBJ2-1; len: 16; CDR3nt: TGTGCCAGCAGCCCAAAGGATAGCGGTTCATACAATGAGCAGTTCTTC; CDR3aa: CASSPKDSGSYNEQFF
d_gene: .; abundance: .; v_gene: TRBV9; j_gene: TRBJ2-5; len: 14; CDR3nt: TGTGCCAGCAGCGTAGGGAGGGTTGGAGAGACCCAGTACTTC; CDR3aa: CASSVGRVGETQYF
d_gene: TRBD2; abundance: few; v_gene: TRBV4-2; j_gene: TRBJ2-2; len: 20; CDR3nt: TGTGCCAGCAGCCAAGTTCTGTTCGGGACTAGCGGAAAGAACACCGGGGAGCTGTTTTTT; CDR3aa: CASSQVLFGTSGKNTGELFF
d_gene: .; abundance: .; v_gene: TRBV14; j_gene: TRBJ2-7; len: 15; CDR3nt: TGTGCCAGCAGCCAATTCTCGGTCCGCTCCTACGAGCAGTACTTC; CDR3aa: CASSQFSVRSYEQYF
d_gene: .; abundance: few; v_gene: TRBV20-1; j_gene: TRBJ2-7; len: 11; CDR3nt: TGCAGTGCTGACCGGAACTACGAGCAGTACTTC; CDR3aa: CSADRNYEQYF
d_gene: .; abundance: .; v_gene: TRBV6-5; j_gene: TRBJ2-7; len: 15; CDR3nt: TGTGCCGGCAGTTACTCCCGTGGGGACCTGAACGAGCAGTACTTC; CDR3aa: CAGSYSRGDLNEQYF
d_gene: .; abundance: .; v_gene: TRBV20-1; j_gene: TRBJ1-2; len: 16; CDR3nt: TGCAGTGCTAGTCCCGCACAGGGTGGTATGAACTATGGCTACACCTTC; CDR3aa: CSASPAQGGMNYGYTF
d_gene: .; abundance: .; v_gene: TRBV9; j_gene: TRBJ1-1; len: 16; CDR3nt: TGTGCCAGCAGCGTGGGAAGAGGGGGGTGGAACACTGAAGCTTTCTTT; CDR3aa: CASSVGRGGWNTEAFF
d_gene: .; abundance: few; v_gene: TRBV4-2; j_gene: TRBJ2-7; len: 15; CDR3nt: TGTGCCAGCAGCCAAGATCTGGGCAATCTCTACGAGCAGTACTTC; CDR3aa: CASSQDLGNLYEQYF
d_gene: TRBD1; abundance: .; v_gene: TRBV7-2; j_gene: TRBJ2-7; len: 13; CDR3nt: TGTGCCAGCAGCTCCCGGACAGGGGGCGAGCAGTACTTC; CDR3aa: CASSSRTGGEQYF
d_gene: TRBD2; abundance: .; v_gene: TRBV5-6; j_gene: TRBJ2-7; len: 15; CDR3nt: TGTGCCAGCAGCTCCCTTACTAGCGGTTACTACGAGCAGTACTTC; CDR3aa: CASSSLTSGYYEQYF
d_gene: .; abundance: many; v_gene: TRBV5-1; j_gene: TRBJ1-1; len: 14; CDR3nt: TGCGCCAGCAGCGGCGGACAGTTGAACACTGAAGCTTTCTTT; CDR3aa: CASSGGQLNTEAFF
d_gene: TRBD1; abundance: few; v_gene: TRBV4-3; j_gene: TRBJ2-3; len: 17; CDR3nt: TGCGCCAACAGCCAAGATCTGGACAGGGGGCGCGTAGATACGCAGTATTTT; CDR3aa: CANSQDLDRGRVDTQYF
d_gene: .; abundance: .; v_gene: TRBV7-2; j_gene: TRBJ1-4; len: 18; CDR3nt: TGTGCCAGCAGCCCTCGTGGAGGCGTAGGCCCCCGGGAAGAAAAACTGTTTTTT; CDR3aa: CASSPRGGVGPREEKLFF
d_gene: .; abundance: .; v_gene: TRBV10-3; j_gene: TRBJ2-3; len: 14; CDR3nt: TGTGCCACCAAGGGCGGGGCCGCCACAGATACGCAGTATTTT; CDR3aa: CATKGGAATDTQYF
d_gene: .; abundance: .; v_gene: TRBV5-1; j_gene: TRBJ2-5; len: 14; CDR3nt: TGCGCCAGCAGGCCTACAGGGATCCAAGAGACCCAGTACTTC; CDR3aa: CASRPTGIQETQYF
d_gene: TRBD1; abundance: few; v_gene: TRBV9; j_gene: TRBJ2-1; len: 16; CDR3nt: TGTGCCAGCAGCGTAGCCGGGGGACAGGTGTACAATGAGCAGTTCTTC; CDR3aa: CASSVAGGQVYNEQFF
d_gene: .; abundance: .; v_gene: TRBV10-3; j_gene: TRBJ1-1; len: 17; CDR3nt: TGTGCCATCAGTGAGTCGCTGTCCGGAGCCATGAACACTGAAGCTTTCTTT; CDR3aa: CAISESLSGAMNTEAFF
d_gene: .; abundance: .; v_gene: TRBV4-3; j_gene: TRBJ2-3; len: 19; CDR3nt: TGCGCCAGCAGCCAAGATCCCCCGTCTACCGAAGGGGCCACAGATACGCAGTATTTT; CDR3aa: CASSQDPPSTEGATDTQYF
d_gene: .; abundance: few; v_gene: TRBV12-3/TRBV12-4; j_gene: TRBJ2-3; len: 14; CDR3nt: TGTGCCAGCAGTCCCCAAGGGGTCACAGATACGCAGTATTTT; CDR3aa: CASSPQGVTDTQYF
d_gene: TRBD1; abundance: .; v_gene: TRBV6-2/TRBV6-3; j_gene: TRBJ2-7; len: 14; CDR3nt: TGTGCCATCGGGGGACAGGCCTCCTACAATGAGCAGTACTTC; CDR3aa: CAIGGQASYNEQYF
d_gene: TRBD1; abundance: .; v_gene: TRBV7-2; j_gene: TRBJ2-1; len: 14; CDR3nt: TGTGCCAGCAGCACGGACAGGGAATCCAATGAGCAGTTCTTC; CDR3aa: CASSTDRESNEQFF
d_gene: .; abundance: .; v_gene: TRBV12-3/TRBV12-4; j_gene: TRBJ1-6; len: 13; CDR3nt: TGTGCCAGCAGCAATCACATGGACGCACCCCTCCACTTT; CDR3aa: CASSNHMDAPLHF